A selection of T cell receptor beta chains follows, all from one sample in a study of cytomegalovirus exposure and HLA in healthy donors. Data came from immunoSEQ multiplex PCR; TCRdb stores just in-frame clones and leaves some out. The sample includes 150,000 to 200,000 clones, roughly 84% of them seen just once. Sequenced input: PBMCs. Receptor source: a boy aged 5-17 years in good health and CMV-seronegative. The CDR3 runs from the conserved cysteine through the conserved F or W. The order of the fields is J gene, CDR3 length, D gene, V gene, clone size, CDR3 protein, CDR3 DNA. A D gene is named only where the DNA matches it firmly. The size of a clone is reported for some rows only, either as once, few or many, or as a class for expanded clones.

J gene: TRBJ2-1; CDR3 length: 15; D gene: TRBD2; V gene: TRBV11-2; clone size: .; CDR3 protein: CASSIGLAGEFRLFF; CDR3 DNA: TGTGCCAGCAGCATCGGACTAGCGGGAGAGTTTAGGCTGTTCTTC
J gene: TRBJ1-2; CDR3 length: 15; D gene: TRBD1; V gene: TRBV11-2; clone size: few; CDR3 protein: CASSITGGFLYGYTF; CDR3 DNA: TGTGCCAGCAGCATCACAGGGGGTTTTTTGTATGGCTACACCTTC
J gene: TRBJ2-7; CDR3 length: 13; D gene: TRBD1; V gene: TRBV29-1; clone size: .; CDR3 protein: CSVERQGPYEQYF; CDR3 DNA: TGCAGCGTTGAAAGACAGGGACCCTACGAGCAGTACTTC
J gene: TRBJ2-4; CDR3 length: 17; D gene: TRBD1; V gene: TRBV7-2; clone size: few; CDR3 protein: CASSLAPGQKAKNIQYF; CDR3 DNA: TGTGCCAGCAGCTTAGCACCGGGACAGAAAGCCAAAAACATTCAGTACTTC
J gene: TRBJ2-3; CDR3 length: 18; D gene: TRBD1; V gene: TRBV27; clone size: .; CDR3 protein: CASSPTIQTGYSTDTQYF; CDR3 DNA: TGTGCCAGCAGTCCCACTATTCAGACAGGGTACAGCACAGATACGCAGTATTTT
J gene: TRBJ2-3; CDR3 length: 14; D gene: .; V gene: TRBV9; clone size: .; CDR3 protein: CASSVDPGLDTQYF; CDR3 DNA: TGTGCCAGCAGCGTAGATCCAGGTTTAGATACGCAGTATTTT
J gene: TRBJ2-2; CDR3 length: 15; D gene: .; V gene: TRBV5-4; clone size: .; CDR3 protein: CASSLNVGGTGELFF; CDR3 DNA: TGTGCCAGCAGCTTAAACGTAGGGGGCACCGGGGAGCTGTTTTTT
J gene: TRBJ1-1; CDR3 length: 13; D gene: .; V gene: TRBV6-5; clone size: .; CDR3 protein: CASRHLGSTEAFF; CDR3 DNA: TGTGCCAGCAGACACCTAGGAAGTACTGAAGCTTTCTTT
J gene: TRBJ1-3; CDR3 length: 17; D gene: TRBD1; V gene: TRBV7-2; clone size: .; CDR3 protein: CASSIVAEGGIGNTIYF; CDR3 DNA: TGTGCCAGCAGTATAGTCGCGGAAGGGGGCATCGGAAACACCATATATTTT
J gene: TRBJ2-7; CDR3 length: 12; D gene: .; V gene: TRBV27; clone size: .; CDR3 protein: CASKGHPYEQYF; CDR3 DNA: TGTGCCAGCAAGGGACACCCCTACGAGCAGTACTTC
J gene: TRBJ2-7; CDR3 length: 18; D gene: .; V gene: TRBV4-1; clone size: .; CDR3 protein: CASSQDQEGPPFPYEQYF; CDR3 DNA: TGCGCCAGCAGCCAAGATCAGGAGGGGCCACCTTTCCCCTACGAGCAGTACTTC
J gene: TRBJ1-1; CDR3 length: 17; D gene: .; V gene: TRBV4-1; clone size: .; CDR3 protein: CASSQARVGILNTEAFF; CDR3 DNA: TGCGCCAGCAGCCAAGCCCGGGTCGGTATCCTGAACACTGAAGCTTTCTTT
J gene: TRBJ2-7; CDR3 length: 16; D gene: TRBD2; V gene: TRBV7-9; clone size: .; CDR3 protein: CASSLGSASGTYEQYF; CDR3 DNA: TGTGCCAGCAGCTTAGGCTCGGCTAGCGGAACCTACGAGCAGTACTTC
J gene: TRBJ1-3; CDR3 length: 17; D gene: .; V gene: TRBV5-1; clone size: .; CDR3 protein: CASSLMPSLDSGNTIYF; CDR3 DNA: TGCGCCAGCAGCTTGATGCCCTCTTTAGACTCTGGAAACACCATATATTTT